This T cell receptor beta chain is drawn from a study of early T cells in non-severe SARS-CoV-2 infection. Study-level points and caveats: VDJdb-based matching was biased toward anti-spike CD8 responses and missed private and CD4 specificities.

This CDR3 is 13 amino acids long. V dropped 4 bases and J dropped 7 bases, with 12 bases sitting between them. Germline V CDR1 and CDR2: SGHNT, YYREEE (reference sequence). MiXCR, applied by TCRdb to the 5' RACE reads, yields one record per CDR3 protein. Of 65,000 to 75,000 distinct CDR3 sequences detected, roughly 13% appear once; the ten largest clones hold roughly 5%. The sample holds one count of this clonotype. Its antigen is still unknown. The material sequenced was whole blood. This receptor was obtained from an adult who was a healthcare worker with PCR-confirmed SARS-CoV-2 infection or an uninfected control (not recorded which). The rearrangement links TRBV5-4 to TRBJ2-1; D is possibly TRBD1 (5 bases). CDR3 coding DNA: TGTGCCAGCAGCCCATCGGACACAAATGAGCAGTTCTTC. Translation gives CASSPSDTNEQFF.